These 12 T cell receptor beta chains came from one sample sequenced in a study of T cell repertoires in cytomegalovirus infection. MiXCR was run by TCRdb on the reads, yielding one entry per CDR3 protein. The profile shows over 200,000 distinct CDR3 sequences, 12% to 15% of them singletons. The specimen sequenced was PBMCs. The origin of the receptors is a human donor in good health (CMV status not recorded). Some clones in this sample may be carry-over from other donors' samples.

This clonotype was recorded at least ten times. The chain carries TRBV20-1 and TRBJ1-3; D remains ambiguous. The germline V gene encodes CDR1 DFQATT and CDR2 SNEGSKA (reference sequence). CDR3 length equals 15 residues. V was cut by 0 bases and J by 9 bases, with 18 bases left in between. CDR3 nucleotide sequence: TGCAGTGCTAGAGATCCCCGCACGGACGGGATCACCATATATTTT. Protein sequence: CSARDPRTDGITIYF.

The table lists this clonotype with many counts. V is TRBV10-3 and J is TRBJ2-5, with TRBD1 matching 11 bases. Per the germline V gene, CDR1 is ENHRY and CDR2 is SYGVKD. V was clipped by 4 bases and J by 2 bases; unmatched bases: 6. This CDR3 is 16 amino acids long. CDR3 sequence reads: CAISGADRGLQETQYF. The CDR3 DNA is TGTGCCATCAGTGGGGCGGACAGGGGGCTTCAAGAGACCCAGTACTTC.

The chain joins TRBV29-1 to TRBJ2-5; D not resolved. The germline V gene has CDR1 SQVTM and CDR2 ANQGSEA. This CDR3 spans 13 amino acids. Trimming removed 6 bases from V and 0 bases from J, with 11 bases in between. DNA for the CDR3: TGCAGCGTCCTGGAGCTGTACCAAGAGACCCAGTACTTC. The encoded protein is CSVLELYQETQYF. Based on the CDR3 plus reference TRBV29-1 and TRBJ2-5, the full variable domain is SAVISQKPSRDICQRGTSLTIQCQVDSQVTMMFWYRQQPGQSLTLIATANQGSEATYESGFVIDKFPISRPNLTFSTLTVSNMSPEDSSIYLCSVLELYQETQYFGPGTRLLVL.

This chain joins TRBV20-1 and TRBJ2-1, with 13 bases identical to TRBD2. Germline-derived CDR1 and CDR2 are DFQATT and SNEGSKA (reference sequence). The CDR3 runs 16 residues. The J segment lost 4 bases and the V segment lost 5 bases, leaving 8 bases of the junction unmatched. DNA for the CDR3: TGCAGTGCTCTGACTAGCGGGGGGCCCAAGTACAATGAGCAGTTCTTC. As protein: CSALTSGGPKYNEQFF.

The sample holds many counts of this clonotype. The J gene is TRBJ1-1, the V gene TRBV29-1; D unresolved. The CDR3 has 13 amino acids. Germline assignment: CDR1 SQVTM and CDR2 ANQGSEA. V was clipped by 2 bases and J by 1 base, with 8 bases between them. The chain's CDR3 is CSVEFGGNTEAFF. CDR3 nucleotides: TGCAGCGTTGAATTCGGAGGGAACACTGAAGCTTTCTTT.

The V and J genes are TRBV5-1 and TRBJ2-1, with TRBD2 identical over 7 bases. The length of the CDR3 is 17 residues. CDR1 is SGHRS, CDR2 YFSETQ, per germline. V shed 2 bases and J 2 bases; nucleotides not matched to a gene: 10. The CDR3 spells CASSLWRLADAYNEQFF. CDR3 nucleotides: TGCGCCAGCAGCTTATGGCGGCTAGCGGATGCCTACAATGAGCAGTTCTTC.

This clonotype was seen once. A single base separates this from a much larger clone, so it may be a read error. Without the conserved terminal phenylalanine or tryptophan, this CDR3 likely stems from a read error. The chain recombines TRBV6-4 with TRBJ2-2; TRBD1 might be the D (6 bases). From germline, CDR1 is MRHNA and CDR2 SNTAGT. V was clipped by 3 bases and J by 4 bases, with 6 bases between them. CDR3 length equals 13 residues. The CDR3 protein is CASSEGATGELFL. CDR3 DNA sequence: TGTGCCAGCAGTGAGGGGGCCACCGGGGAGCTGTTTCTT.

This clonotype has at least ten counts. V and J are TRBV11-3 and TRBJ2-5; D is unclear. V lost 5 bases, J lost 5 bases, and 12 bases lay in between. Germline loops: CDR1 SGHNT, CDR2 YENEEA. The CDR3 runs to 13 residues. For the CDR3, the DNA is TGTGCCAGCAGCCGAAGTTGGTCCGAGACCCAGTACTTC. Amino acid sequence: CASSRSWSETQYF.

The sample holds many counts of this clonotype. The V call is TRBV7-6, the J call TRBJ2-5; D remains unclear. The CDR3 has 14 amino acids. Germline V gene sequence: CDR1 SGHVS, CDR2 FNYEAQ. Trimming took 0 bases from V and 2 from J, leaving 7 bases between them. CDR3 DNA sequence: TGTGCCAGCAGCTTAGCGTCAGAACAAGAGACCCAGTACTTC. The encoded protein is CASSLASEQETQYF.

The chain is built from TRBV19 and TRBJ2-1; D gene unclear. This CDR3 spans 13 amino acids. Germline V CDR1 and CDR2: LNHDA, SQIVND (reference sequence). The germline V and J ends were trimmed by 5 bases and 6 bases, with 11 bases remaining between them. CDR3 region: CASSAWTANEQFF. The CDR3 DNA reads TGTGCCAGTAGTGCCTGGACGGCCAATGAGCAGTTCTTC.

This clonotype was detected ten times or more. The J gene is TRBJ2-3, the V gene TRBV10-3; D not resolved. V was shortened by 2 bases and J by 0 bases, with 9 bases between the two germline ends. The CDR3 covers 15 residues. Germline CDR1 reads ENHRY; CDR2 reads SYGVKD. The CDR3 bases are TGTGCCATCAGTGAGATCTCAGCAAGCACAGATACGCAGTATTTT. Its protein product is CAISEISASTDTQYF.

There are a few counts of this clonotype. V gene TRBV6-2 or TRBV6-3 combines with J gene TRBJ1-1; 7 nucleotides line up with TRBD1. CDR1 and CDR2 from the germline V gene are MNHEY and SVGEGT. The length of the CDR3 is 16 residues. V shed 8 bases and J 4 bases; nucleotides not matched to a gene: 16. CDR3 sequence (DNA): TGTGCCAGCGGGGGATCGACAGGGCTCGGTCCCACTGAAGCTTTCTTT. It codes for CASGGSTGLGPTEAFF.